In this sample, the clone carrying this T cell receptor (beta chain) turned up once. Its antigen remains unidentified. The authors loaded approximately 220 ng DNA, 25,000 to 30,000 T cell genomes, into sorted-subset replicate PCRs. Clones were read by immunoSEQ multiplex PCR, and TCRdb kept only the in-frame ones, dropping some. The profile covers some 740,000 clones, with about 91% appearing a single time and about 24% taken by the ten largest. This sample stems from a study of shared clonotypes between healthy human individuals. Whole-study context: Donor composition was a couple of women and a few men, aged 18 to 49. Per donor, CD8 memory used one plate, CD8 naive used two, CD4 memory used three and CD4 naive used three.

As defined, naive CD8 cells were CD45RO-negative and positively selected for CCR7, with terminally differentiated effector memory CD45RA+ cells excluded. Germline V gives CDR1 MNHEY, CDR2 SMNVEV (reference sequence). CDR3 length: 13 residues. Trimming took 6 bases from V and 5 from J, leaving 11 bases between them. General observations from the study: Investigators collected only blood, and repertoires in tissues likely differ.

This clonotype was obtained from a man aged 25 to 40 in good health. Sequencing used naive CD8+ T cells sorted from blood. The chain carries TRBV27 and TRBJ1-5; weak D call: TRBD1 (5 bases). CDR3 nucleotide sequence: TGTGCCAGCAGCCGACAGATATATCAGCCCCAGCATTTT. It codes for CASSRQIYQPQHF.